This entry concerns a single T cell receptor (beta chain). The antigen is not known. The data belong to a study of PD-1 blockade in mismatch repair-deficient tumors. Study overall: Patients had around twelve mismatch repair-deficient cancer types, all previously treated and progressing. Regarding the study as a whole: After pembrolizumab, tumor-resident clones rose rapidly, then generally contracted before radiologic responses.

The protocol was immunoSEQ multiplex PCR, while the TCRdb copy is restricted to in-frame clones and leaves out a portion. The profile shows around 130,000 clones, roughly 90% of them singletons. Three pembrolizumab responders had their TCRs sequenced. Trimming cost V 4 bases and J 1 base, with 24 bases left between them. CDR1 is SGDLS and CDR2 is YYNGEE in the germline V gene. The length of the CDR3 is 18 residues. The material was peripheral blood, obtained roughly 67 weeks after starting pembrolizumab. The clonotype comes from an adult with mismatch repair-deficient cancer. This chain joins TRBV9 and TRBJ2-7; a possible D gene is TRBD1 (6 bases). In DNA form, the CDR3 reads TGTGCCAGCAGCTCAGGGGCCAATCTCCCCTTTGGATCCTACGAGCAGTACTTC. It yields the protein CASSSGANLPFGSYEQYF. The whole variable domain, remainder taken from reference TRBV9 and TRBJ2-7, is DSGVTQTPKHLITATGQRVTLRCSPRSGDLSVYWYQQSLDQGLQFLIQYYNGEERAKGNILERFSAQQFPDLHSELNLSSLELGDSALYFCASSSGANLPFGSYEQYFGPGTRLTVT.